This TCR beta chain was identified during a study of neurological immune-mediated disorders. The germline CDR1 and CDR2 sequences are SGDLS and YYNGEE. The CDR3 runs 15 residues. Trimming removed 4 bases at V and 6 bases at J, with 18 bases between. This clonotype has ten or more counts. TCRdb re-derived calls from the 5' RACE reads in MiXCR, one entry per CDR3 protein. This sample carries around 50,000 distinct CDR3 sequences, roughly 3.2% of them seen once, and the ten largest clones take approximately 3.3%. This chain links TRBV9 with TRBJ2-3; TRBD1 or TRBD2 may be the D gene (5 bases each). This clonotype originated in a woman younger than 45 with multiple sclerosis. Sequenced input: PBMCs. The CDR3 loop is CASSSIGTGEDTQYF. CDR3 bases: TGTGCCAGCAGCTCTATCGGGACCGGAGAGGATACGCAGTATTTT. Based on the CDR3 plus reference TRBV9 and TRBJ2-3, the full variable domain is DSGVTQTPKHLITATGQRVTLRCSPRSGDLSVYWYQQSLDQGLQFLIQYYNGEERAKGNILERFSAQQFPDLHSELNLSSLELGDSALYFCASSSIGTGEDTQYFGPGTRLTVL.